This T cell receptor beta chain was sequenced during a study of blood T cells in healthy people across ages. Alongside a J-beta primer mix, a sample-barcoded 5' primer served in a second PCR lasting roughly 6 to 12 cycles. TCRdb re-analysed the 5' RACE reads in MiXCR, keeping a single row per CDR3 protein. This sample has about 1.7 million distinct CDR3 sequences, with 28% found just once. Worth noting for this clonotype: The antigen is unknown.

Study outcomes and limitations: Among T cells, TCR beta diversity per million cells dropped roughly linearly as age rose. Expanded clonotype shifts may have been confounded, as the donors had an unknown CMV status.

Per the germline V gene, CDR1 is SQVTM and CDR2 is ANQGSEA. The CDR3 has 10 amino acids. V dropped 6 bases and J dropped 5 bases, with 5 bases sitting between them. About 10 milliliters of peripheral blood were drawn from each donor into EDTA-treated tubes. Source material: blood. The V gene is TRBV29-1, the J gene TRBJ2-1; D is undetermined. This clonotype was obtained from a woman aged 25 to 39 in good health. CDR3 region: CSVWNNEQFF. CDR3 sequence (DNA): TGCAGCGTGTGGAACAATGAGCAGTTCTTC.